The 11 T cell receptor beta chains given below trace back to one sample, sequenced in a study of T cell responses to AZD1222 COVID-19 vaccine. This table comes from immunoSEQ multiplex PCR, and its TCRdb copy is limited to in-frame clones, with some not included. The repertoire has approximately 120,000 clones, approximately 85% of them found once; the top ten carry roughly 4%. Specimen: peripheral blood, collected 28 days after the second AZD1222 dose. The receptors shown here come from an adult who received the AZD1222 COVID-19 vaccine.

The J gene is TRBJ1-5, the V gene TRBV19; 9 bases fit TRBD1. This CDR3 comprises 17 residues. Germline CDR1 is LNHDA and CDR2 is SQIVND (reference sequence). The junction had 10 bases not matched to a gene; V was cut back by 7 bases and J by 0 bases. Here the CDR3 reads CASTGDRAWSSNQPQHF. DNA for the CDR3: TGTGCCAGTACCGGGGACAGGGCCTGGAGTAGCAATCAGCCCCAGCATTTT.

The CDR3 bases are TGCAGCGTTGAAGAGGGGACAGGGGGCGGATACGAGCAGTACTTC. Protein sequence: CSVEEGTGGGYEQYF. The chain combines TRBV29-1 with TRBJ2-7, with 12 positions matching TRBD1. CDR3 length: 15 residues. V gave up 0 bases and J gave up 4 bases; unmatched junction bases: 4. Germline CDR1 and CDR2: SQVTM and ANQGSEA.

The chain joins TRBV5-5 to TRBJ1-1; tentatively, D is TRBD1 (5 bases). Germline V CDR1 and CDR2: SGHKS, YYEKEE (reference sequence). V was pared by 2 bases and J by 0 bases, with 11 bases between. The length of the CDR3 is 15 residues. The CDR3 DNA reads TGTGCCAGCAGCTTCCAGGCCAGGGTGAACACTGAAGCTTTCTTT. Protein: CASSFQARVNTEAFF.

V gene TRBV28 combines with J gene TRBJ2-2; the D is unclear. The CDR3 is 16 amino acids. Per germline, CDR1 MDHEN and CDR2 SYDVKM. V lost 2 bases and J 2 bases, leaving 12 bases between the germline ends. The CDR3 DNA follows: TGTGCCAGCAGTTTAAGTCTGGCAGATAACACCGGGGAGCTGTTTTTT. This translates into CASSLSLADNTGELFF. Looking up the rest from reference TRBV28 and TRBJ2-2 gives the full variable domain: DVKVTQSSRYLVKRTGEKVFLECVQDMDHENMFWYRQDPGLGLRLIYFSYDVKMKEKGDIPEGYSVSREKKERFSLILESASTNQTSMYLCASSLSLADNTGELFFGEGSRLTVL.

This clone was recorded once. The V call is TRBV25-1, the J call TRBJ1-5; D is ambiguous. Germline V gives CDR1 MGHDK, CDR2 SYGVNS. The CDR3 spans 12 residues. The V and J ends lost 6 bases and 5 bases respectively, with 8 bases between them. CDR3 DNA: TGTGCCAGCAGGGGCAGCGATCAGCCCCAGCATTTT. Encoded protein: CASRGSDQPQHF. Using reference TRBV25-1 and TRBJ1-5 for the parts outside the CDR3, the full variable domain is EADIYQTPRYLVIGTGKKITLECSQTMGHDKMYWYQQDPGMELHLIHYSYGVNSTEKGDLSSESTVSRIRTEHFPLTLESARPSHTSQYLCASRGSDQPQHFGDGTRLSIL.

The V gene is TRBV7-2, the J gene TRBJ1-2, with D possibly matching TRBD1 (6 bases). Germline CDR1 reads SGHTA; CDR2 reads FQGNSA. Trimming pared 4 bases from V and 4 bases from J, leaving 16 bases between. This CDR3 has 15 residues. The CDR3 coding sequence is TGTGCCAGCAGCTCAAAGAGCGGGGGCAGCTATGGCTACACCTTC. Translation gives CASSSKSGGSYGYTF.

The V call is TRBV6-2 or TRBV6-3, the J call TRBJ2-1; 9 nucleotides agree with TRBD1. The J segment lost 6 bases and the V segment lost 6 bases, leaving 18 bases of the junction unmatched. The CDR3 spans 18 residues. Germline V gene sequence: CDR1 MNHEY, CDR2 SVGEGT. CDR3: CASSHTGGGWGGANEQFF. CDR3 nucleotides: TGTGCCAGCAGCCATACAGGGGGCGGATGGGGAGGGGCCAATGAGCAGTTCTTC.

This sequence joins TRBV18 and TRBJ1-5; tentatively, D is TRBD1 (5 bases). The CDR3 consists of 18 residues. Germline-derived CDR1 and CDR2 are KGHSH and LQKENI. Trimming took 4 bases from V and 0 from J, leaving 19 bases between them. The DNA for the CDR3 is TGTGCCAGCTCACGCGAAGGCGGGGGATGGAATAGCAATCAGCCCCAGCATTTT. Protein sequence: CASSREGGGWNSNQPQHF.

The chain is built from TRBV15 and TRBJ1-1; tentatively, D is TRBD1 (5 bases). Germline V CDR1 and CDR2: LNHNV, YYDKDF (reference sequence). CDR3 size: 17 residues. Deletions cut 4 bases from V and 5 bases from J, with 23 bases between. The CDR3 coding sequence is TGTGCCACCAGCATAAACAGGTCATACCGTAGGTTTACTGAAGCTTTCTTT. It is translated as CATSINRSYRRFTEAFF.

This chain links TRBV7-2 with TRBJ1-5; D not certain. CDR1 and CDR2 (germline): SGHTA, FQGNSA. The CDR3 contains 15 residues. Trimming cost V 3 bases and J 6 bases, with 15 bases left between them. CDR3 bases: TGTGCCAGCAGCTTTGGTATAGGTTCGGTTCAGCCCCAGCATTTT. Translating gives CASSFGIGSVQPQHF. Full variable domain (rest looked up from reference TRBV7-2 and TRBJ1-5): GAGVSQSPSNKVTEKGKDVELRCDPISGHTALYWYRQSLGQGLEFLIYFQGNSAPDKSGLPSDRFSAERTGGSVSTLTIQRTQQEDSAVYLCASSFGIGSVQPQHFGDGTRLSIL.

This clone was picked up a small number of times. The CDR3 DNA is TGTGCCAGCAACATACCCGGCAGGGTTTATTCACCCCTCCACTTT. Translation gives CASNIPGRVYSPLHF. The chain links TRBV7-2 to TRBJ1-6, with D perhaps TRBD1 (5 bases). This CDR3 region has 15 residues. V dropped 7 bases and J dropped 8 bases, with 18 bases sitting between them. Germline assignment: CDR1 SGHTA and CDR2 FQGNSA. The complete variable domain, with remaining parts taken from reference TRBV7-2 and TRBJ1-6, reads GAGVSQSPSNKVTEKGKDVELRCDPISGHTALYWYRQSLGQGLEFLIYFQGNSAPDKSGLPSDRFSAERTGGSVSTLTIQRTQQEDSAVYLCASNIPGRVYSPLHFGNGTRLTVT.